This entry lists 9 T cell receptor beta chains sequenced from one sample in a study of blood T cell repertoires in COVID-19. Profiled with immunoSEQ multiplex PCR; TCRdb holds only in-frame clones, not every one. In the table there are about 94,000 clones, roughly 80% of which are singletons. The sample was peripheral blood. Receptors originate from a human donor in a cohort sampled during active COVID-19.

The V call is TRBV6-5, the J call TRBJ2-5; 7 bases fit TRBD1. Unmatched junction bases numbered 9, after V lost 6 bases and J lost 2 bases. This CDR3 region has 15 residues. The V gene's germline CDR1 is MNHEY and CDR2 SVGAGI. The CDR3 nucleotides are TGTGCCAGCAGGAAAGGGACAGTCCAACAAGAGACCCAGTACTTC. This codes for CASRKGTVQQETQYF.

The V gene is TRBV12-3 or TRBV12-4, the J gene TRBJ2-7, with D possibly being TRBD1 (6 bases). CDR3 length equals 13 residues. V lost 2 bases, J lost 3 bases, and 8 bases lay in between. In DNA, the CDR3 is TGTGCCAGCAGTTTAAGGGACATCTACGAGCAGTACTTC. It is translated as CASSLRDIYEQYF.

V is TRBV2 and J is TRBJ2-3; maybe TRBD1 (5 bases). There are 13 residues in the CDR3. CDR1 and CDR2 from the germline V gene are SNHLY and FYNNEI. The ends were cut back, 10 bases at V and 1 base at J, with 12 bases in the middle. The CDR3 sequence is CAILGAGTDTQYF. DNA for the CDR3: TGTGCCATCCTAGGGGCGGGCACAGATACGCAGTATTTT.

J is TRBJ2-6 and V is TRBV5-1, with 10 bases fitting TRBD1. The germline V gene encodes CDR1 SGHRS and CDR2 YFSETQ. The CDR3 has 18 residues. Trimming took 4 bases from V and 0 from J; bases not matched to a gene: 7. The CDR3 nucleotides are TGCGCCAGCAGCACGCGACAGGGGGCGCTCTCTGGGGCCAACGTCCTGACTTTC. This codes for CASSTRQGALSGANVLTF.

This clone appeared once. This chain joins TRBV27 and TRBJ1-5; a weak D match, TRBD1 (5 bases). The germline V gene has CDR1 MNHEY and CDR2 SMNVEV (reference sequence). V was trimmed by 6 bases and J by 0 bases, leaving 9 bases between them. The CDR3 loop spans 14 amino acids. The CDR3 here is CASRQGYSNQPQHF. DNA for the CDR3: TGTGCCAGCAGGCAGGGTTATAGCAATCAGCCCCAGCATTTT.

This chain connects TRBV5-5 to TRBJ2-1, with TRBD2 matching 7 bases. Germline CDR1 is SGHKS and CDR2 is YYEKEE (reference sequence). Unmatched junction bases numbered 8, after V lost 5 bases and J lost 9 bases. CDR3 size: 13 residues. CDR3 sequence reads: CASSPGTTGEQFF. As DNA, the CDR3 is TGTGCCAGCAGTCCTGGGACTACCGGTGAGCAGTTCTTC. Combining the CDR3 with reference TRBV5-5 and TRBJ2-1 gives the whole variable domain DAGVTQSPTHLIKTRGQQVTLRCSPISGHKSVSWYQQVLGQGPQFIFQYYEKEERGRGNFPDRFSARQFPNYSSELNVNALLLGDSALYLCASSPGTTGEQFFGPGTRLTVL.

The chain employs TRBV28 and TRBJ1-6, with D possibly being TRBD1 (6 bases). Germline V gene data show CDR1 as MDHEN and CDR2 as SYDVKM. This CDR3 region has 13 residues. The V gene lost 7 bases and the J gene lost 6 bases, with 10 bases spanning the gap. CDR3 coding DNA: TGTGCCAGCAATACAGGGAGTAATTCACCCCTCCACTTT. This codes for CASNTGSNSPLHF.

CDR3 sequence: CASSKMTGESSYEQYF. In DNA, the CDR3 is TGTGCCAGCAGCAAAATGACGGGAGAGTCCTCCTACGAGCAGTACTTC. This sequence joins TRBV21-1 and TRBJ2-7; TRBD2 reflects the table's D call only, with no check against the DNA. TRBV21-1 is labeled a pseudogene. This CDR3 has 16 residues.

This chain uses TRBV5-1 with TRBJ2-7, with 7 bases identical to TRBD1. Germline trimming cut 0 bases from V and 6 bases from J; bases unmatched to any gene: 3. CDR3 size: 13 residues. CDR1 is SGHRS, CDR2 YFSETQ, per germline. CDR3 loop: CASSLEGAGEQYF. CDR3 coding DNA: TGCGCCAGCAGCTTGGAGGGGGCAGGCGAGCAGTACTTC. The variable domain in full, with the rest retrieved from reference TRBV5-1 and TRBJ2-7, is KAGVTQTPRYLIKTRGQQVTLSCSPISGHRSVSWYQQTPGQGLQFLFEYFSETQRNKGNFPGRFSGRQFSNSRSEMNVSTLELGDSALYLCASSLEGAGEQYFGPGTRLTVT.